Following are 10 T cell receptor beta chains from one sample sequenced in a study of blood T cells in healthy people across ages. Through a sample-barcoded 5' primer and a J-beta primer mix, a second PCR was run for roughly 7 to 11 cycles. TCRdb re-called the 5' RACE reads through MiXCR, storing one row per CDR3 protein. The table has 1.8 million or so distinct CDR3 sequences, about 39% seen once. Sequenced sample: blood. The receptors come from a human donor in good health.

V is TRBV29-1 and J is TRBJ2-1; D not resolved. CDR3 length: 12 residues. The V end was cut by 3 bases, the J end by 8 bases, with 11 bases between. Germline assignment: CDR1 SQVTM and CDR2 ANQGSEA. The CDR3 spells CSVDPEVHEQFF. As DNA, the CDR3 is TGCAGCGTTGACCCCGAGGTCCATGAGCAGTTCTTC.

V is TRBV7-8 and J is TRBJ2-1; TRBD1 agrees at 9 bases. CDR1 and CDR2 (germline): SGHVS, FQNEAQ. The CDR3 runs to 15 residues. After removal of 5 bases from V and 5 bases from J, the junction contained 7 bases not matched to a gene. For the CDR3, the DNA is TGTGCCAGCAGCGCTACCGGGACAGGGCACAATGAGCAGTTCTTC. This gives the protein CASSATGTGHNEQFF.

A word on this clonotype: A much larger clone sits a single nucleotide away, making a read error possible. The rearrangement uses TRBV6-1 and TRBJ2-5, with unresolved D. This CDR3 is built from 15 residues. Germline V gene data show CDR1 as MNHNS and CDR2 as SASEGT. In DNA form, the CDR3 reads TGTGCCAGCGGTGAAGGTCAGGCAGATCAAGAGACCCAGTACTTC. It yields the protein CASGEGQADQETQYF.

This clonotype turned up a few times. The V call is TRBV4-1, the J call TRBJ2-1; the match to TRBD1 covers 11 bases. J was trimmed by 3 bases and V by 1 base; bases with no gene match: 8. CDR3 length: 18 amino acids. Germline-derived CDR1 and CDR2 are MGHRA and YSYEKL. The CDR3 region has the DNA TGCGCCAGCAGCCAAGGATTTCCGGGACAGGGGGACTACAATGAGCAGTTCTTC. As protein: CASSQGFPGQGDYNEQFF.

This clonotype was seen repeatedly, ten times or more. This chain connects TRBV12-3 or TRBV12-4 to TRBJ2-5, with D unclear. With 6 bases removed from V and 2 bases from J, the gap between germline ends came to 10 bases. This CDR3 region has 13 residues. The CDR3 nucleotides are TGTGCCAGCAGCTTTTCGGGTCAAGAGACCCAGTACTTC. Encoded protein: CASSFSGQETQYF.

The chain is built from TRBV4-3 and TRBJ1-4; no clear D gene. The CDR3 runs to 14 residues. Trimming cost V 0 bases and J 8 bases, with 10 bases left between them. CDR1 is LGHNA and CDR2 is YSLEER in the germline V gene. CDR3 sequence reads: CASSQDGNREKLFF. The CDR3 nucleotides read TGCGCCAGCAGCCAAGACGGTAACCGGGAAAAACTGTTTTTT.

Regarding this clonotype: The junction differs from germline at one of its ends, possibly a read error. The V and J genes are TRBV12-3 or TRBV12-4 and TRBJ2-7; D is ambiguous. The CDR3 contains 11 residues. CDR3 sequence: CATQTGYVQYF. The CDR3 DNA reads as TGTGCGACCCAGACCGGCTACGTGCAGTACTTC.

The table lists this clonotype with a few counts. Relative to the germline gene, one junction end is altered; a read error may explain this. The chain couples TRBV12-3 or TRBV12-4 to TRBJ2-3; 12 bases are a match to TRBD2. CDR3 length: 17 amino acids. The DNA for the CDR3 is TGTGCCAGCAGTCTAGCGGGGGGGCCAATGGGGACAGATACGCAGTATTTT. It encodes CASSLAGGPMGTDTQYF.

A word on this clonotype: With a much larger clone just one base away, this may be a read error. The J gene is TRBJ2-7, the V gene TRBV9; a possible D gene is TRBD1 (6 bases). Germline-derived CDR1 and CDR2 are SGDLS and YYNGEE. Trimming left V 3 bases short and J 3 bases short, with 10 bases between. This CDR3 has 13 residues. DNA for the CDR3: TGTGCCAGCAGCGCAACGACAGGCTACGAGCAGTACTTC. Protein sequence: CASSATTGYEQYF.

V is TRBV7-2 and J is TRBJ1-6; 7 bases match TRBD1. V gave up 4 bases and J gave up 7 bases; unmatched junction bases: 7. The length of the CDR3 is 15 residues. The germline V gene has CDR1 SGHTA and CDR2 FQGNSA. CDR3: CASSSRTGDNSPLHF. The CDR3 DNA follows: TGTGCCAGCAGCTCCCGGACAGGAGACAATTCACCCCTCCACTTT.